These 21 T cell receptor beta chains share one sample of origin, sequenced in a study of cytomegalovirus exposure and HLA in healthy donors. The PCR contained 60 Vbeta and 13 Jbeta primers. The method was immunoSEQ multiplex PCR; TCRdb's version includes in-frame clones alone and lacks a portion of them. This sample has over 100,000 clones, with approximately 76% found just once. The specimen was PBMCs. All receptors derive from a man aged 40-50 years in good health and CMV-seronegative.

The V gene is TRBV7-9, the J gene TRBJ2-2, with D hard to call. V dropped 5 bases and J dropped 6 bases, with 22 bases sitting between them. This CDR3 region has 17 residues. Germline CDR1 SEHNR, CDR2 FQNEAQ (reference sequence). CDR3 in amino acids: CASSAAGSGWSAGELFF. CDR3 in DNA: TGTGCCAGCAGCGCCGCCGGGTCGGGTTGGTCGGCCGGGGAGCTGTTTTTT.

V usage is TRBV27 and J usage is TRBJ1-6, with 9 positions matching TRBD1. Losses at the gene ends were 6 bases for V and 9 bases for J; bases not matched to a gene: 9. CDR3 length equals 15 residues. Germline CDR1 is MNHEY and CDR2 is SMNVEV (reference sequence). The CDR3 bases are TGTGCCAGCAGACCCTTGGGACAGGGCACTTCACCCCTCCACTTT. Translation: CASRPLGQGTSPLHF.

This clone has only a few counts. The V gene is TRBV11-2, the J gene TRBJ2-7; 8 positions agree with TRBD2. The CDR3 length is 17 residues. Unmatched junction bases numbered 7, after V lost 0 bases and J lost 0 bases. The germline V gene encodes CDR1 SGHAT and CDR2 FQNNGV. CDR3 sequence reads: CASSLDRVAGSSYEQYF. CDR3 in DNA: TGTGCCAGCAGCTTAGATCGTGTAGCGGGGAGCTCCTACGAGCAGTACTTC. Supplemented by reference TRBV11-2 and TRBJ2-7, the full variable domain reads EAGVAQSPRYKIIEKRQSVAFWCNPISGHATLYWYQQILGQGPKLLIQFQNNGVVDDSQLPKDRFSAERLKGVDSTLKIQPAKLEDSAVYLCASSLDRVAGSSYEQYFGPGTRLTVT.

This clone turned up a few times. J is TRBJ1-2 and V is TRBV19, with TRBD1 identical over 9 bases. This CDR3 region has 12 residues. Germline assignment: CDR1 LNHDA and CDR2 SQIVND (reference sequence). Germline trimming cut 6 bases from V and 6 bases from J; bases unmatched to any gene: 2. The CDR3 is CASRTGGNGYTF. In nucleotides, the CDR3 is TGTGCCAGTAGGACAGGGGGAAATGGCTACACCTTC. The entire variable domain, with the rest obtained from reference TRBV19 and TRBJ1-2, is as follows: DGGITQSPKYLFRKEGQNVTLSCEQNLNHDAMYWYRQDPGQGLRLIYYSQIVNDFQKGDIAEGYSVSREKKESFPLTVTSAQKNPTAFYLCASRTGGNGYTFGSGTRLTVV.

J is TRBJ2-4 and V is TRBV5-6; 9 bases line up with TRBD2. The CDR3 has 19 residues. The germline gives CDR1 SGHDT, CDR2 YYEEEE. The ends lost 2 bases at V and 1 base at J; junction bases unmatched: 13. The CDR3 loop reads CASSFWALAGLKAKNIQYF. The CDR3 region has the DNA TGTGCCAGCAGCTTCTGGGCGCTAGCGGGGCTGAAGGCCAAAAACATTCAGTACTTC.

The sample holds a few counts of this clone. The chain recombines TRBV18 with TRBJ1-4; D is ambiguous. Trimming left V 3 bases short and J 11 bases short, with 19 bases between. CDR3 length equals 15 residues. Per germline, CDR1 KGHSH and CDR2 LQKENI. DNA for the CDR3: TGTGCCAGCTCACCGAACGTTGCGTTTGGTCCTAAACTGTTTTTT. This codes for CASSPNVAFGPKLFF.

CDR3 residues: CASSQEGLSGGAVRTDTQYF. The CDR3 DNA reads as TGCGCCAGCAGCCAAGAGGGACTAAGCGGGGGGGCCGTCCGCACAGATACGCAGTATTTT. The J gene is TRBJ2-3, the V gene TRBV4-1; TRBD2 matches 10 bases. The CDR3 is made up of 20 amino acids. The V gene end was trimmed by 0 bases and the J gene end by 1 base; junction bases not matched to a gene: 13. CDR1 is MGHRA and CDR2 is YSYEKL in the germline V gene.

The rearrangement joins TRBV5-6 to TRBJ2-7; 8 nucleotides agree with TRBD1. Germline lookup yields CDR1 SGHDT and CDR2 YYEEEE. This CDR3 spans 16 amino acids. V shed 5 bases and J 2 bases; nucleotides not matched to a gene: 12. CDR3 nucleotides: TGTGCCAGCAGTTTAAAACCAGGGGGCCTTCCCTACGAGCAGTACTTC. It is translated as CASSLKPGGLPYEQYF.

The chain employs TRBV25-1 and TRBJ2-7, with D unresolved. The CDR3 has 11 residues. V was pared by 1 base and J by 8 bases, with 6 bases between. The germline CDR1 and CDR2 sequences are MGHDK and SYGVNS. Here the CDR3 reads CASSELRKQYF. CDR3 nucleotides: TGTGCCAGCAGTGAATTGAGGAAGCAGTACTTC.

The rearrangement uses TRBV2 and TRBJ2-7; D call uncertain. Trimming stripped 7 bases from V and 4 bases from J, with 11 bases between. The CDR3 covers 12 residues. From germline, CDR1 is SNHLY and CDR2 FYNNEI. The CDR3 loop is CASKTTSYEQYF. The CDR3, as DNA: TGTGCCAGCAAAACAACGTCTTACGAGCAGTACTTC.

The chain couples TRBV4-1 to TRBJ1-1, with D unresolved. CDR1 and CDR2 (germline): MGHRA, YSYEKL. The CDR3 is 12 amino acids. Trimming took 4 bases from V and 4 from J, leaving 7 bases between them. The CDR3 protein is CASSPEGTEAFF. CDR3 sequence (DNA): TGCGCCAGCAGCCCCGAGGGCACTGAAGCTTTCTTT.

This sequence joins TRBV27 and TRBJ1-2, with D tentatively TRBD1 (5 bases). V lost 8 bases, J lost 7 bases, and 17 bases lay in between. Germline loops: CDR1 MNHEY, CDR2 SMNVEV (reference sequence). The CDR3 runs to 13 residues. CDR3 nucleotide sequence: TGTGCCAGCTCGACCCCGGGGGGAGGTGGCTACACCTTC. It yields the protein CASSTPGGGGYTF.

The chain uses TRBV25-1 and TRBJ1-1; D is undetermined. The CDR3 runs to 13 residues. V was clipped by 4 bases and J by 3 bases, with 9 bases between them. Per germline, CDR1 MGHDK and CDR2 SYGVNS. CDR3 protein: CASSVGVYTEAFF. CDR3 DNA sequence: TGTGCCAGCAGTGTCGGGGTTTACACTGAAGCTTTCTTT.

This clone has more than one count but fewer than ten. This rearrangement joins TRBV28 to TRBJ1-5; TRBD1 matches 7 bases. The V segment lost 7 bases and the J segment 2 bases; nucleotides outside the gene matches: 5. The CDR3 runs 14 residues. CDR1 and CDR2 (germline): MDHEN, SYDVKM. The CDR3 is CASIPTGRNQPQHF. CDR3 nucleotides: TGTGCCAGCATCCCGACAGGGCGCAATCAGCCCCAGCATTTT.

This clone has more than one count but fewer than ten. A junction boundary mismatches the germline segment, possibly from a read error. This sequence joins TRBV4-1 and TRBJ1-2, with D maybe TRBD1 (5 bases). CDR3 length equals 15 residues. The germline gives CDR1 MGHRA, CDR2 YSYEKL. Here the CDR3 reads CPSSRGETGVYGYTF. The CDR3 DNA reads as TGCCCCAGCAGCCGAGGGGAGACGGGAGTCTATGGCTACACCTTC.

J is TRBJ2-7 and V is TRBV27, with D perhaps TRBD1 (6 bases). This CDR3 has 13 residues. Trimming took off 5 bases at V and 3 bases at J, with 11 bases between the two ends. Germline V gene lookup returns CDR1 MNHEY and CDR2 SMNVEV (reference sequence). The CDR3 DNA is TGTGCCAGCAGTCCCTACAGGGACTACGAGCAGTACTTC. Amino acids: CASSPYRDYEQYF.

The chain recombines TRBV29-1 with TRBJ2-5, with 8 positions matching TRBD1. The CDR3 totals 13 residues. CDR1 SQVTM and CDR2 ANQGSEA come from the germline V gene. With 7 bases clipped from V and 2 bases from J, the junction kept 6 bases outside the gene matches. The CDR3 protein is CSARDRPQETQYF. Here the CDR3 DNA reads TGCAGCGCGCGGGACAGGCCTCAAGAGACCCAGTACTTC.

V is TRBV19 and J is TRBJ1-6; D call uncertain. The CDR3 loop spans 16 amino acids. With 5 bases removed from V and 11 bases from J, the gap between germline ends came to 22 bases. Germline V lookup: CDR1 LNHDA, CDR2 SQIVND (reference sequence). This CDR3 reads CASSPRGLPENPPLHF. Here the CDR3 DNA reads TGTGCCAGTAGTCCGCGAGGCCTTCCTGAGAACCCACCCCTCCACTTT.

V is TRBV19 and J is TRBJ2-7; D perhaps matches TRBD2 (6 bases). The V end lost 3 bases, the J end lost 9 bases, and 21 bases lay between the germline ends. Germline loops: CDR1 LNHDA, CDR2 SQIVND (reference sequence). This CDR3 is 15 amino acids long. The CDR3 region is CASSIRVGTLPMQYF. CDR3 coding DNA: TGTGCCAGTAGTATCAGGGTTGGGACTTTACCGATGCAGTACTTC.

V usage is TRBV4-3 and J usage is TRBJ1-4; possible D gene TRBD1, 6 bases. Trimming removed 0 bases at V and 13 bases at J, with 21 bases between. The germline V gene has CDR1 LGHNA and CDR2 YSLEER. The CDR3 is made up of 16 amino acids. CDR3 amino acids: CASSQDLGASSSRLFF. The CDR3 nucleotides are TGCGCCAGCAGCCAAGATTTGGGGGCCTCGAGTTCGAGACTGTTTTTT.

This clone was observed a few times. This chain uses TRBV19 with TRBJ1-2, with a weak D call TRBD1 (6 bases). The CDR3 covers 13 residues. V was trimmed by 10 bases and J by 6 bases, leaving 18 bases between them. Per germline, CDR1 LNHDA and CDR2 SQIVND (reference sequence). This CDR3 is CATRSPGVNGYTF. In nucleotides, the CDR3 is TGTGCCACCCGTTCCCCAGGGGTAAATGGCTACACCTTC.